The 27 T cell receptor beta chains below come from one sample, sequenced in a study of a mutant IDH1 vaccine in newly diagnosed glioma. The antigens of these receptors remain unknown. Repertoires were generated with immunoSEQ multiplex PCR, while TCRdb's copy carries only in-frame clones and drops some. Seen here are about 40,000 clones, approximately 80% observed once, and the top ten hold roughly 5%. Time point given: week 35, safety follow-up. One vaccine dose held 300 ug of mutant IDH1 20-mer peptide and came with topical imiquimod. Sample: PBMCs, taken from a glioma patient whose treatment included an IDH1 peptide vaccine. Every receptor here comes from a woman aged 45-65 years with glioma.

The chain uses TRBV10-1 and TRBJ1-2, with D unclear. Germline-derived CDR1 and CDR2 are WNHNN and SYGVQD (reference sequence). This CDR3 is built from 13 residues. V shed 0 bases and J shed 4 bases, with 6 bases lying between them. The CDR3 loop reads CASSESEFYGYTF. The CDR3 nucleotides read TGCGCCAGCAGTGAGTCCGAGTTCTATGGCTACACCTTC.

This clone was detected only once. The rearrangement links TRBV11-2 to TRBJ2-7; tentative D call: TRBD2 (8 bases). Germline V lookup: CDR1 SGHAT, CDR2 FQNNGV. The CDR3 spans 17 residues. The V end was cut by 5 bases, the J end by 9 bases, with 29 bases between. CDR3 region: CASSPAGGRGAFVGQYF. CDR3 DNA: TGTGCCAGCAGCCCAGCAGGGGGGCGGGGGGCTTTTGTCGGGCAGTACTTC.

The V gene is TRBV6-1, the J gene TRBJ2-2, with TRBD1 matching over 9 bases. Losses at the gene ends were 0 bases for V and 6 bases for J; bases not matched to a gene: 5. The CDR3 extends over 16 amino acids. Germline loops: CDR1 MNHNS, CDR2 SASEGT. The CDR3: CASSEARTGGPGELFF. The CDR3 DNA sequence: TGTGCCAGCAGTGAAGCGAGAACAGGGGGCCCCGGGGAGCTGTTTTTT.

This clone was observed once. The CDR3 DNA reads as TGTGCCTGGGGGTTAAGGCCGTTATCCTACAATGAGCAGTTCTTC. Protein sequence: CAWGLRPLSYNEQFF. This rearrangement joins TRBV30 to TRBJ2-1; no firm D call. Germline V gene data show CDR1 as GTSNPN and CDR2 as SVGIG (reference sequence). The CDR3 covers 15 residues. Trimming removed 5 bases at V and 1 base at J, with 15 bases between.

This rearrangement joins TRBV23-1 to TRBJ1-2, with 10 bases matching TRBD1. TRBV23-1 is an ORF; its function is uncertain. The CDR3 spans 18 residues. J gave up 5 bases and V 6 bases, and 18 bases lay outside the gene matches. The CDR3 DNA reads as TGCGCCAGCAGCCGCATCCCGTGTCGACCGGGACAGGGGTATGGCTACACCTTC. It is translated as CASSRIPCRPGQGYGYTF.

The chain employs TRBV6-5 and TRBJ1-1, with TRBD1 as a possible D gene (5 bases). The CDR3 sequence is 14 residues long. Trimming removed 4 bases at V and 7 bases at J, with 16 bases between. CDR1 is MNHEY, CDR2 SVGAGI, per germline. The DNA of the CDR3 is TGTGCCAGCAGTTCCCCTATTACGGGGGATGAAGCTTTCTTT. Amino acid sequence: CASSSPITGDEAFF.

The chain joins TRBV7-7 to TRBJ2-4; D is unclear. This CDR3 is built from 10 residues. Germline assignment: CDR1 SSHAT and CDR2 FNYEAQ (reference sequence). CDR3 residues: CAPPLAIQYF. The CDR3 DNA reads TGTGCTCCCCCGCTTGCCATTCAGTACTTC.

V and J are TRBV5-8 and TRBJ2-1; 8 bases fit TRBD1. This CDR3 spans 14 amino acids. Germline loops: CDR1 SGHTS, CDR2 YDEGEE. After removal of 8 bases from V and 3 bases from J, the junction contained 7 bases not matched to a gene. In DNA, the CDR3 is TGTGCCAGTAGGAGACAGGGGAACTACAATGAGCAGTTCTTC. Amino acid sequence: CASRRQGNYNEQFF. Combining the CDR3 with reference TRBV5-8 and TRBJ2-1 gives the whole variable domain EAGVTQSPTHLIKTRGQQATLRCSPISGHTSVYWYQQALGLGLQFLLWYDEGEERNRGNFPPRFSGRQFPNYSSELNVNALELEDSALYLCASRRQGNYNEQFFGPGTRLTVL.

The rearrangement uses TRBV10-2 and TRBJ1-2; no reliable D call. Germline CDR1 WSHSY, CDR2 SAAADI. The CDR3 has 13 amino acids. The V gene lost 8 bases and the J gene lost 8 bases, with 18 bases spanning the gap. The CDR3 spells CASAGLPLRGYTF. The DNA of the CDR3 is TGCGCCAGCGCCGGACTGCCGTTGAGGGGCTACACCTTC.

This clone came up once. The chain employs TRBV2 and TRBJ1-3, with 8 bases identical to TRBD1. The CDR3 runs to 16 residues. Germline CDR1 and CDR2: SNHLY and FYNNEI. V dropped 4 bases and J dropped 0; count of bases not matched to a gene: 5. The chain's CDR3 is CASSGTGNVSGNTIYF. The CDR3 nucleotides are TGTGCCAGCAGTGGGACAGGGAACGTCTCTGGAAACACCATATATTTT. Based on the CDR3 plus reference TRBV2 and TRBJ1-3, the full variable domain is EPEVTQTPSHQVTQMGQEVILRCVPISNHLYFYWYRQILGQKVEFLVSFYNNEISEKSEIFDDQFSVERPDGSNFTLKIRSTKLEDSAMYFCASSGTGNVSGNTIYFGEGSWLTVV.

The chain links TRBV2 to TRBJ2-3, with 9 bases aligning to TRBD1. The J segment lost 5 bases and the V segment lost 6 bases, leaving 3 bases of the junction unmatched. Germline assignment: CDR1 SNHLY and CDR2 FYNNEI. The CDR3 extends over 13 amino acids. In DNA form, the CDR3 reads TGTGCCAGCAGGGCGGACAGGGGAGATACGCAGTATTTT. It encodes CASRADRGDTQYF. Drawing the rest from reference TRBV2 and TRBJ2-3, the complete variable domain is EPEVTQTPSHQVTQMGQEVILRCVPISNHLYFYWYRQILGQKVEFLVSFYNNEISEKSEIFDDQFSVERPDGSNFTLKIRSTKLEDSAMYFCASRADRGDTQYFGPGTRLTVL.

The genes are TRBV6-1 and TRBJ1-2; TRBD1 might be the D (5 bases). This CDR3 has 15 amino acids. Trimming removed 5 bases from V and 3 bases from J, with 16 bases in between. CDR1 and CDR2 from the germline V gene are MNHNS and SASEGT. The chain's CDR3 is CASSIRGRGHYGYTF. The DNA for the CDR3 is TGTGCCAGCAGTATCCGCGGACGGGGACACTATGGCTACACCTTC.

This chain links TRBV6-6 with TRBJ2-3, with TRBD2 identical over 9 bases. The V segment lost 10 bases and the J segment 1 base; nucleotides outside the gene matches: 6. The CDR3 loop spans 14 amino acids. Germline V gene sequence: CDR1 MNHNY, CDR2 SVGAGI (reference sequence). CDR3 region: CATERGEGTDTQYF. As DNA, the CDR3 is TGTGCCACCGAGCGGGGGGAGGGCACAGATACGCAGTATTTT.

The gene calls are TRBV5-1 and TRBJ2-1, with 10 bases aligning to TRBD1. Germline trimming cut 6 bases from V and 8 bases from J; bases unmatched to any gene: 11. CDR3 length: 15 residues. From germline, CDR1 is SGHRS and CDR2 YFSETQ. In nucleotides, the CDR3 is TGCGCCAGCAAGCCGACGGGACAGGGGAGGGATGAGCAGTTCTTC. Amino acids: CASKPTGQGRDEQFF.

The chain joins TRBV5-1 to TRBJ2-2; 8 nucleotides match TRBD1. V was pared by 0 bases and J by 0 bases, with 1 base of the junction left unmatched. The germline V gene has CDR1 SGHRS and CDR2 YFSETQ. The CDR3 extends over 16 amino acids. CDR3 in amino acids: CASSLETGANTGELFF. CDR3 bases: TGCGCCAGCAGCTTGGAGACAGGGGCGAACACCGGGGAGCTGTTTTTT.

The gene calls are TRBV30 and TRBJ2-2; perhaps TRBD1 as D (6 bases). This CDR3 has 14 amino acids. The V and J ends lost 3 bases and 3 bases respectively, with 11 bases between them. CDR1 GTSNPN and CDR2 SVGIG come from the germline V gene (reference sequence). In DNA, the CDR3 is TGTGCCTGGAGAGTCAGGGGCGACACCGGGGAGCTGTTTTTT. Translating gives CAWRVRGDTGELFF.

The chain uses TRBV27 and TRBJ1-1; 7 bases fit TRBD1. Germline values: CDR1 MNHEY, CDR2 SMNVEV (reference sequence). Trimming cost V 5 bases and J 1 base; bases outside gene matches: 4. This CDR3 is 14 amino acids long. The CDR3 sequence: CASSTWTGNTEAFF. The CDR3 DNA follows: TGTGCCAGCAGTACCTGGACAGGGAACACTGAAGCTTTCTTT.

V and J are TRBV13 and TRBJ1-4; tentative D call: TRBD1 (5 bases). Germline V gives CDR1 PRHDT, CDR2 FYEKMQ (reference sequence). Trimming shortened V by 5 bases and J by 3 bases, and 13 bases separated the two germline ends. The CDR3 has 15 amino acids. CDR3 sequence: CASSLNGGPNEKLFF. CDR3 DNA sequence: TGTGCCAGCAGCCTAAATGGGGGTCCTAATGAAAAACTGTTTTTT.

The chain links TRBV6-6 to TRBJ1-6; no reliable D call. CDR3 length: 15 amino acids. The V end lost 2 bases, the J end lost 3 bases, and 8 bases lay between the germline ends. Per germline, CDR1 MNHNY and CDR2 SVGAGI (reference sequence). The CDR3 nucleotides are TGTGCCAGCAGTTACACAACAGACTATAATTCACCCCTCCACTTT. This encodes CASSYTTDYNSPLHF.

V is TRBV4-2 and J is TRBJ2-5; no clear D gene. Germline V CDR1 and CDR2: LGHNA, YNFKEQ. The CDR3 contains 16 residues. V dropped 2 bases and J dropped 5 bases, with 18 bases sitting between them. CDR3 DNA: TGTGCCAGCAGCCAACCTACGGACCTGTTAATGGAGACCCAGTACTTC. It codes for CASSQPTDLLMETQYF.

In nucleotides, the CDR3 is TGTGCCAGCAGCATAAAGTTAGCGGGGGGCACAGATACGCAGTATTTT. The encoded protein is CASSIKLAGGTDTQYF. V gene TRBV5-4 combines with J gene TRBJ2-3, with 9 bases identical to TRBD2. CDR1 and CDR2 (germline): SGHNT, YYREEE (reference sequence). The V gene end was trimmed by 4 bases and the J gene end by 1 base; junction bases not matched to a gene: 7. This CDR3 contains 16 residues.

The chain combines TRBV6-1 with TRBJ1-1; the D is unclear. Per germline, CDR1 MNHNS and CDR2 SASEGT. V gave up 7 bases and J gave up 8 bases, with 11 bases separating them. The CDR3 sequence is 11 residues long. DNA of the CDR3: TGTGCCAGCAAAGTCTTGAACGAAGCTTTCTTT. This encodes CASKVLNEAFF.

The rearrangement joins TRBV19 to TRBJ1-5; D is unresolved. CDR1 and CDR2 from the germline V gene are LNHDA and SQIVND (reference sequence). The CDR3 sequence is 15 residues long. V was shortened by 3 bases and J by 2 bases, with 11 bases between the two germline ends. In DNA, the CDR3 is TGTGCCAGTAGTATTTGGAGAGAAGGCAATCAGCCCCAGCATTTT. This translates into CASSIWREGNQPQHF.

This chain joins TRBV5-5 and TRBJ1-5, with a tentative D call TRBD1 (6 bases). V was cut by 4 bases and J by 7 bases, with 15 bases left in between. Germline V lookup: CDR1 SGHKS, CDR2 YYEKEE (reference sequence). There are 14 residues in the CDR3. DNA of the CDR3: TGTGCCAGCAGCCCACTTGACACAGGGCAGCCCCAGCATTTT. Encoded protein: CASSPLDTGQPQHF.

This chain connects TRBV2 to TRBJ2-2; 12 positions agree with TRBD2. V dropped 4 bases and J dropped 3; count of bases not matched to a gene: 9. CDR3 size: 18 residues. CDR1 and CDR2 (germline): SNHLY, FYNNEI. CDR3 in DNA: TGTGCCAGCAGTGTCCCGACTAGCGGGGGCCGGGACACCGGGGAGCTGTTTTTT. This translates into CASSVPTSGGRDTGELFF.

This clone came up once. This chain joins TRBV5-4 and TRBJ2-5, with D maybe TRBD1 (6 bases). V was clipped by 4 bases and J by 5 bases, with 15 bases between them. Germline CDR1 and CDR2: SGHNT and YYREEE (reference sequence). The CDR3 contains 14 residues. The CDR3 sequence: CASSRWGRGETQYF. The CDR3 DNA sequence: TGTGCCAGCAGCAGGTGGGGGCGAGGGGAGACCCAGTACTTC. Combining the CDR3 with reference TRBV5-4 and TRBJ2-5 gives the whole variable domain ETGVTQSPTHLIKTRGQQVTLRCSSQSGHNTVSWYQQALGQGPQFIFQYYREEENGRGNFPPRFSGLQFPNYSSELNVNALELDDSALYLCASSRWGRGETQYFGPGTRLLVL.

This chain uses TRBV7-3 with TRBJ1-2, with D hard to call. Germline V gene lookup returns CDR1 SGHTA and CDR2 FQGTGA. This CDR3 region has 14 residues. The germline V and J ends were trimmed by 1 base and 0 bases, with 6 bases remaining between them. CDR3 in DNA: TGTGCCAGCAGCTTAAGCCCAGCTAACTATGGCTACACCTTC. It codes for CASSLSPANYGYTF. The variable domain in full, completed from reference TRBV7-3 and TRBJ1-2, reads GAGVSQTPSNKVTEKGKYVELRCDPISGHTALYWYRQSLGQGPEFLIYFQGTGAADDSGLPNDRFFAVRPEGSVSTLKIQRTERGDSAVYLCASSLSPANYGYTFGSGTRLTVV.